This record looks at one T cell receptor beta chain sequence and its context. This record belongs to a study of CD8 T cells in Susac syndrome. Random hexamers were used to reverse transcribe an amount of about 0.5 to 1 ug RNA. The authors amplified TCR beta CDR3 across 54 Vbeta and 13 Jbeta using immunoSEQ multiplex PCR. MiXCR, run by TCRdb on the immunoSEQ multiplex PCR reads, gives a single entry per CDR3 protein. The repertoire includes hundreds of thousands of distinct CDR3 sequences, about 94% of them detected once, and 0.15% sits in the top ten. The patients with Susac syndrome were individuals who fulfilled the recently defined diagnostic criteria for disease that was either definite or probable. The authors negatively isolated CD8+ and CD4+ T cells and FACS-enriched TEMRA cells. The CDR3 extends over 17 amino acids. In germline, CDR1 is MNHEY, CDR2 SVGEGT. The germline V and J ends were trimmed by 6 bases and 4 bases, with 22 bases remaining between them.

This sequence originates from a human donor with Susac syndrome. Specimen: CD4+ T cells from PBMCs. The V and J genes are TRBV6-2 or TRBV6-3 and TRBJ1-5; D unresolved. The CDR3 protein is CASRNAITGLGNQPQHF. In DNA, the CDR3 is TGTGCCAGCAGAAACGCAATAACGGGTTTGGGGAATCAGCCCCAGCATTTT.